There are many counts of the clone carrying this T cell receptor beta chain. What it binds is not known. The record originates from a study of T-cell reconstitution after alpha-beta-depleted transplantation in children. The CDR3 runs to 16 residues. Germline V gene sequence: CDR1 LNHNV, CDR2 YYDKDF (reference sequence). V was clipped by 5 bases and J by 2 bases; unmatched bases: 7. Library preparation (for TCRbeta) was performed with unique molecular identifiers. Each CDR3 protein gets one entry after TCRdb re-called the PCR reads with MiXCR. The sample includes some 840,000 distinct CDR3 sequences, 16% seen only once; the top ten take roughly 5%. The study, taken as a whole, reports: The authors attributed T-cell counts and diversity one year after transplant mostly to newly produced T cells. Several hundred expanded graft clones reportedly were the source of alpha-beta T cells about two months after transplant.

This clonotype originated in a male patient between 5 and 17 years old who had a stem cell transplant for acute lymphoblastic leukemia, so the T cells may come from the graft donor. Sequenced here: PBMCs, mostly from graft donor cells, sampled 360 days after TCRalphabeta/CD19-depleted stem cell transplant. This chain uses TRBV15 with TRBJ2-7, with 12 bases matching TRBD2. The CDR3 sequence is CATSSRLAGEAYEQYF. CDR3 DNA: TGTGCCACCAGCTCAAGACTAGCGGGAGAGGCCTACGAGCAGTACTTC. The full variable domain, completed using reference TRBV15 and TRBJ2-7, is DAMVIQNPRYQVTQFGKPVTLSCSQTLNHNVMYWYQQKSSQAPKLLFHYYDKDFNNEADTPDNFQSRRPNTSFCFLDIRSPGLGDTAMYLCATSSRLAGEAYEQYFGPGTRLTVT.